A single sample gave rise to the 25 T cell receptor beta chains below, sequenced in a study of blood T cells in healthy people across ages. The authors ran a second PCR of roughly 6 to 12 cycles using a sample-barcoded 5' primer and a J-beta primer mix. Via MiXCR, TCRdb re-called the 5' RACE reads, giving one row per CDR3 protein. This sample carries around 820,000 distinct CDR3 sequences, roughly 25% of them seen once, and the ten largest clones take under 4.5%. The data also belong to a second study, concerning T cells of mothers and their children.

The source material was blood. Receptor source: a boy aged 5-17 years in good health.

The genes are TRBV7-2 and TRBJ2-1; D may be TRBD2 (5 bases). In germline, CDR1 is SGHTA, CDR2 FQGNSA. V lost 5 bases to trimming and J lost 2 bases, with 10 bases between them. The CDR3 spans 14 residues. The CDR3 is CASSRAATYNEQFF. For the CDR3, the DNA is TGTGCCAGCAGCCGAGCGGCTACCTACAATGAGCAGTTCTTC.

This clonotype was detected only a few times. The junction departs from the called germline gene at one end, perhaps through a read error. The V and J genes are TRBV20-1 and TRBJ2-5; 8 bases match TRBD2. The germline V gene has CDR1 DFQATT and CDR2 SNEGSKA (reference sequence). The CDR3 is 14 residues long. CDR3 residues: CSATSGSRQETQYF. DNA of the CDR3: TGCAGTGCTACGAGCGGGAGCAGGCAAGAGACTCAGTACTTC.

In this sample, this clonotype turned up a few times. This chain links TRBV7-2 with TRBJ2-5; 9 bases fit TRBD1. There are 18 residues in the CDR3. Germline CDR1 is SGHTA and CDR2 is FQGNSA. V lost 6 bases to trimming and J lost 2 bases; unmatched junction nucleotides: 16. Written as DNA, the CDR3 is TGTGCCAGCAGTTCCCTTATCGACAGGGGGAGTTGGCAAGAGACCCAGTACTTC. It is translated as CASSSLIDRGSWQETQYF.

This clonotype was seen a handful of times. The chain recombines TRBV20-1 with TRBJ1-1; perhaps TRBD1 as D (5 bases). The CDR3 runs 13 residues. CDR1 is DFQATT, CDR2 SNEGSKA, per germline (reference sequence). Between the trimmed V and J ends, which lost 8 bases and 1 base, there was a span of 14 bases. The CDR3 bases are TGCAGTCCCAACCGGAGGGGGAACACTGAAGCTTTCTTT. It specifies CSPNRRGNTEAFF.

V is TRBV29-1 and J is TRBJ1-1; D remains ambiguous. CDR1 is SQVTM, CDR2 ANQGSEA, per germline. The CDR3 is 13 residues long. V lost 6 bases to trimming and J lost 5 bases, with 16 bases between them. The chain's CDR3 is CSVPGRGRTEAFF. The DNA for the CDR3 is TGCAGCGTGCCGGGCCGCGGGAGGACTGAAGCTTTCTTT.

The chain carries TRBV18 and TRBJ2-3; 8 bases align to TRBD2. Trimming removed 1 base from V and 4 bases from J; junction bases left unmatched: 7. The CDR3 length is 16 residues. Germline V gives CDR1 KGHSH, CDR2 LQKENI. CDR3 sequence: CASSPRSSGRSDTQYF. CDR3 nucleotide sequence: TGTGCCAGCTCACCACGGTCTAGCGGGCGATCAGATACGCAGTATTTT.

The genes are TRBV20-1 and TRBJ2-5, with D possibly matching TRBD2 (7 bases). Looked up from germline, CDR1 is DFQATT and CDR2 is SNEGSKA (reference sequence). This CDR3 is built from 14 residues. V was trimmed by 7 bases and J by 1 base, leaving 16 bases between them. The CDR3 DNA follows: TGCAGTGTGGGCGGGGGCCCGCTCCAAGAGACCCAGTACTTC. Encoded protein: CSVGGGPLQETQYF.

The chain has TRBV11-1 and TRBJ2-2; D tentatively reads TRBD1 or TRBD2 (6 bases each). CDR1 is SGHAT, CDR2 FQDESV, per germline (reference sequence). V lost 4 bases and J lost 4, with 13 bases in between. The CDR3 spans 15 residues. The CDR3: CASSSGGKGTGELFF. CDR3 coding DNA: TGTGCCAGCAGCTCCGGGGGCAAGGGCACCGGGGAGCTGTTTTTT.

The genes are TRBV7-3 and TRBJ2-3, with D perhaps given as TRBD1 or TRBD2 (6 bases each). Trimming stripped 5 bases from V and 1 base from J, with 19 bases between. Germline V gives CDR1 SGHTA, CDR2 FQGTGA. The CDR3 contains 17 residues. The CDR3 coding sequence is TGTGCCAGCAGCCCTACTAGCAGGGGCTCAGGCACAGATACGCAGTATTTT. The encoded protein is CASSPTSRGSGTDTQYF.

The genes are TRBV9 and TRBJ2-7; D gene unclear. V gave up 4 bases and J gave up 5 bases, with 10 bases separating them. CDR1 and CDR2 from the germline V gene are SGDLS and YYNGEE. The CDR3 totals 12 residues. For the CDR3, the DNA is TGTGCCAGCAGCACCGACACTGACGAGCAGTACTTC. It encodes CASSTDTDEQYF.

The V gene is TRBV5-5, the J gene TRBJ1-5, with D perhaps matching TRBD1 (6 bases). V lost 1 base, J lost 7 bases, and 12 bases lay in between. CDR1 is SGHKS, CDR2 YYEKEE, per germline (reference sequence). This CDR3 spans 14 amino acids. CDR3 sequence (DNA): TGTGCCAGCAGCTTGTTTCCAGGGGAACAGCCCCAGCATTTT. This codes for CASSLFPGEQPQHF.

The CDR3 loop reads CASKAQGWTEAFF. CDR3 nucleotide sequence: TGTGCCAGCAAAGCACAGGGGTGGACTGAAGCTTTCTTT. V is TRBV25-1 and J is TRBJ1-1; 7 bases are shared with TRBD1. This CDR3 is 13 amino acids long. CDR1 and CDR2 (germline): MGHDK, SYGVNS. J was trimmed by 5 bases and V by 7 bases; bases with no gene match: 7.

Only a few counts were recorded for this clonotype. The DNA for the CDR3 is TGTGCCAGCAGCGATCAGAATAGCAATCAGCCCCAGCATTTT. Translating gives CASSDQNSNQPQHF. The chain links TRBV11-2 to TRBJ1-5; no firm D call. V lost 5 bases to trimming and J lost 0 bases, with 8 bases between them. The CDR3 runs 14 residues. In germline, CDR1 is SGHAT, CDR2 FQNNGV.

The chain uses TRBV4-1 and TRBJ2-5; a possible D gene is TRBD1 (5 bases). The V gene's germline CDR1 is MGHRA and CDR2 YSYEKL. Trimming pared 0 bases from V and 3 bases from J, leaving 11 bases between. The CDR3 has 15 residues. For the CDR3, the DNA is TGCGCCAGCAGCCAAGAAAGGGGTCGTGAAGAGACCCAGTACTTC. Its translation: CASSQERGREETQYF.

Written as DNA, the CDR3 is TGTGCCAGCAGCTCCGGCAGTGGGGCCCAAGAGACCCAGTACTTC. It is translated as CASSSGSGAQETQYF. The chain has TRBV7-2 and TRBJ2-5, with a tentative D call TRBD1 (5 bases). From germline, CDR1 is SGHTA and CDR2 FQGNSA. The CDR3 loop spans 15 amino acids. V lost 4 bases to trimming and J lost 1 base, with 13 bases between them.

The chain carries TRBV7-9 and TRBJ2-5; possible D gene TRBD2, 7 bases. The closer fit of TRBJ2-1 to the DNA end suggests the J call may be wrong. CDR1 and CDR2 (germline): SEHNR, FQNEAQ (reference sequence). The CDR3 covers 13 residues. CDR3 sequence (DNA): TGTGCCAGCAGGCCTCGGGGGGCAGGTGAGCAGTTCTTC. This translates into CASRPRGAGEQFF.

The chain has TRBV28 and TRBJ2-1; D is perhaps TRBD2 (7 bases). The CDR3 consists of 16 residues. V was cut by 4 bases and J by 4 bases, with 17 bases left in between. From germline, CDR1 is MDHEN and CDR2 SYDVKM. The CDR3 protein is CASSSLRAGAYNEQFF. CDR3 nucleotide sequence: TGTGCCAGCAGTTCGCTACGGGCGGGGGCTTACAATGAGCAGTTCTTC. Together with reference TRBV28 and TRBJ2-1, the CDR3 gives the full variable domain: DVKVTQSSRYLVKRTGEKVFLECVQDMDHENMFWYRQDPGLGLRLIYFSYDVKMKEKGDIPEGYSVSREKKERFSLILESASTNQTSMYLCASSSLRAGAYNEQFFGPGTRLTVL.

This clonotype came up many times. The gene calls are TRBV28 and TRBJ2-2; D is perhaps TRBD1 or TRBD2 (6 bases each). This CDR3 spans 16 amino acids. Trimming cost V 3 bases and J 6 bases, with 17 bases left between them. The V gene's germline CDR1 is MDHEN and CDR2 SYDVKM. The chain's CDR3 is CASSFAGHASSGELFF. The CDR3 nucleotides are TGTGCCAGCAGTTTCGCGGGACACGCAAGTTCCGGGGAGCTGTTTTTT.

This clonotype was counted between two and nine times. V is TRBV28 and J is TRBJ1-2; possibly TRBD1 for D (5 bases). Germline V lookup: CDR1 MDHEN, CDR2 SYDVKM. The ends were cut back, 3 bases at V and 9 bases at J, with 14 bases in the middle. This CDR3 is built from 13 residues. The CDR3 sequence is CASSFGPRGSYTF. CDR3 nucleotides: TGTGCCAGCAGTTTTGGTCCGAGGGGAAGCTACACCTTC.

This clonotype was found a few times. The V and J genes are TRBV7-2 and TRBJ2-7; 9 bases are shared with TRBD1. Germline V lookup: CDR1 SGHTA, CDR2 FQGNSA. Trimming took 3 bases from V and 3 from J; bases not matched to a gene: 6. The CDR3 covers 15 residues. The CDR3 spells CASSFFPGQGYEQYF. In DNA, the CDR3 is TGTGCCAGCAGCTTCTTTCCGGGACAGGGCTACGAGCAGTACTTC.

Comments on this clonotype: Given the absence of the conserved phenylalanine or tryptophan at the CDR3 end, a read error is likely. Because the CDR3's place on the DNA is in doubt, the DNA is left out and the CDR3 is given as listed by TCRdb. The CDR3 region is CAISAVDGDYGYAL. This chain links TRBV10-3 with TRBJ1-2. The CDR3 comprises 14 residues, both ends counted. Germline CDR1 is ENHRY and CDR2 is SYGVKD.

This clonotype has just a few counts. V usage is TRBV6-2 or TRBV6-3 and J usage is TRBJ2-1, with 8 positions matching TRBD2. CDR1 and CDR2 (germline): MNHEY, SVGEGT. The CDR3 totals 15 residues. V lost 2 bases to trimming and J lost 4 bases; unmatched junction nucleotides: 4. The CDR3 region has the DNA TGTGCCAGCAGTTACCAGCGGGGGCCGTACAATGAGCAGTTCTTC. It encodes CASSYQRGPYNEQFF.

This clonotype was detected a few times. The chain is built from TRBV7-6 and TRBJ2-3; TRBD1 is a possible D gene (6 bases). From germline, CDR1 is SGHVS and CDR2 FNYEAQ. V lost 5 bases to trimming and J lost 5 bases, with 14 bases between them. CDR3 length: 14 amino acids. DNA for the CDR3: TGTGCCAGCAGCGCAAGGACAGCTCTAGATACGCAGTATTTT. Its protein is CASSARTALDTQYF.

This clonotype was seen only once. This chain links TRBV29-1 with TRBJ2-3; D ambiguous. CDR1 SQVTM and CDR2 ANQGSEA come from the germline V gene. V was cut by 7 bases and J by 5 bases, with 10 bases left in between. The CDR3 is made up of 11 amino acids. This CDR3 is CSAFIEDTQYF. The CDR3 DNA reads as TGCAGCGCCTTCATCGAAGATACGCAGTATTTT.

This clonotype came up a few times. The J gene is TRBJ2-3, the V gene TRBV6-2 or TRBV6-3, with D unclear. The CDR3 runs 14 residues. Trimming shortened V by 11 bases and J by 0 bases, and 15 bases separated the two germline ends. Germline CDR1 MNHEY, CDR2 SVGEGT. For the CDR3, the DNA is TGTGCCGGATCTCGTGGGCAGAGCACAGATACGCAGTATTTT. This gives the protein CAGSRGQSTDTQYF.